A selection of T cell receptor beta chains follows, all from one sample in a study of shared clonotypes between healthy human individuals. The protocol was immunoSEQ multiplex PCR, while the TCRdb copy is restricted to in-frame clones and leaves out a portion. The table has some 2,000,000 clones, roughly 94% seen once; the top ten hold roughly 1.1%. Sequencing used naive CD8+ T cells sorted from blood. These receptors all stem from a man between 18 and 35 years old in good health. Both conserved end residues are trimmed from each CDR3.

V gene	CDR3 length	J gene	CDR3 protein
TRBV6-5	13	TRBJ2-3	ASSYASRGGDTQY
TRBV13	12	TRBJ2-2	ASSLGVTTGELF
TRBV10-1	11	TRBJ1-1	ASKAGWNTEAF
TRBV19	12	TRBJ2-7	ASLGSGGSYEQY
TRBV9	13	TRBJ1-1	ASSEAGQVNTEAF
TRBV21-1	14	TRBJ1-1	ASSKEGMGGDTEAF
TRBV5-8	10	TRBJ1-4	ASSPEGNELF
TRBV15	13	TRBJ2-5	ATSRERGIQETQY
TRBV7-8	15	TRBJ2-7	ASSLAPPGQGSYEQY
TRBV13	11	TRBJ1-1	ASSIRGGTEAF
TRBV5-1	13	TRBJ1-2	ASSLLRTGSYGYT
TRBV5-5	12	TRBJ1-1	ASSGWGTYTEAF
TRBV6-6	11	TRBJ2-2	ASRAGRTGELF
TRBV7-8	12	TRBJ2-5	ASSLLPGVKAQY
TRBV10-3	11	TRBJ2-7	AISEGLSYEQY
TRBV30	12	TRBJ1-2	AWSVRDGGSGYT
TRBV2	14	TRBJ2-1	ASSDWGLAGGGEQF
TRBV6-1	12	TRBJ2-1	ASSEALDYNEQF
TRBV6-1	14	TRBJ1-5	ASSEALVQHNQPQH
TRBV4-2	13	TRBJ2-1	ASSQEASPYNEQF
TRBV7-9	14	TRBJ2-2	ASGTGTGENTGELF
TRBV30	15	TRBJ2-7	AALGPTSGVSSYEQY
TRBV9	16	TRBJ2-2	ASSPPWGGTANTGELF
TRBV6-1	17	TRBJ2-7	ASSGGWGGLLAPTYEQY
TRBV10-1	11	TRBJ2-7	ASSIGRADEQY
TRBV15	13	TRBJ1-2	ATSRLGQGDYGYT
TRBV4-1	14	TRBJ1-3	ASSQDGVLAGNTIY
TRBV7-9	14	TRBJ1-4	ASSPSGGETFEKLF
TRBV5-4	14	TRBJ2-1	ASSLLEGGPYNEQF
TRBV5-1	13	TRBJ1-5	ASSLAPGVGGPQH
TRBV28	14	TRBJ2-5	ASSLGLAGTQETQY
TRBV7-9	11	TRBJ2-7	ASSPMDSYEQY
TRBV28	14	TRBJ1-1	ASTTTGTGRDTEAF
TRBV27	12	TRBJ2-7	ASSLKRTGYEQY
TRBV4-3	14	TRBJ2-7	ASSQDRTRAYYEQY
TRBV21-1	18	TRBJ2-7	ASTKRGVTQGRPPSYEQY
TRBV7-9	13	TRBJ1-5	ASSSDRGHRQPQH
TRBV5-4	12	TRBJ2-7	ASSLAGDSYEQY
TRBV7-9	12	TRBJ1-2	ASLAEGKGYGYT
TRBV2	14	TRBJ2-5	ASSERLAGSQETQY
TRBV30	12	TRBJ1-1	AWSRLQGIAEAF
TRBV28	13	TRBJ1-3	ASSRTGGTGNTIY
TRBV19	12	TRBJ1-5	ASSTPEGEQPQH
TRBV30	13	TRBJ2-3	AWNEVGTSTDTQY
TRBV12-5	12	TRBJ1-2	AISPAAQYYGYT
TRBV4-1	11	TRBJ1-2	ASSQDGSYGYT
TRBV7-9	14	TRBJ2-3	ASSLGWGESTDTQY
TRBV5-4	14	TRBJ2-3	ASSYGTSGITDTQY
TRBV4-1	13	TRBJ1-4	ASSQGPGRNEKLF
TRBV28	12	TRBJ1-2	ASSFEEGPNGYT
TRBV6-1	11	TRBJ2-7	ASSVGYLYEQY
TRBV6-5	12	TRBJ2-1	ASSYTGSYNEQF
TRBV11-2	10	TRBJ2-1	ASSLDGVEQF
TRBV28	11	TRBJ1-6	ATGNRGGSPLH